The 24 T cell receptor beta chains below all came from one sample that was sequenced in a study of a mutant IDH1 vaccine in newly diagnosed glioma. Time point specified: week 5, during vaccination. With topical imiquimod, each dose of the vaccine consisted of 300 ug of mutant IDH1 20-mer peptide. No antigen is known for these receptors. Some clones are missing from TCRdb's copy, which holds only in-frame ones; the method was immunoSEQ multiplex PCR. The data hold 50,000 or so clones, with around 80% observed a single time. The sample was PBMCs, taken from a glioma patient whose treatment included an IDH1 peptide vaccine. These receptors were taken from a woman in her 40s with glioma.

The rearrangement links TRBV7-2 to TRBJ2-7, with TRBD1 matching 12 bases. The length of the CDR3 is 19 residues. Trimming removed 2 bases from V and 0 bases from J; junction bases left unmatched: 11. Germline CDR1 is SGHTA and CDR2 is FQGNSA. The CDR3 region is CASSLFPRDRGLSSYEQYF. In DNA form, the CDR3 reads TGTGCCAGCAGCTTATTCCCTAGGGACAGGGGGCTAAGCTCCTACGAGCAGTACTTC.

This chain's CDR3 is CASSPGRNEQFF. The CDR3 coding sequence is TGTGCCAGCAGCCCTGGTCGGAATGAGCAGTTCTTC. This chain uses TRBV11-2 with TRBJ2-1; D call uncertain. In germline, CDR1 is SGHAT, CDR2 FQNNGV. CDR3 size: 12 residues. The V end was cut by 5 bases, the J end by 7 bases, with 9 bases between.

The J gene is TRBJ1-1, the V gene TRBV29-1, with D uncertain. CDR1 and CDR2 from the germline V gene are SQVTM and ANQGSEA. This CDR3 spans 11 amino acids. Trimming stripped 7 bases from V and 0 bases from J, with 6 bases between. The CDR3 protein is CSAALNTEAFF. The CDR3 region has the DNA TGCAGCGCTGCACTGAACACTGAAGCTTTCTTT. The whole variable domain, filled in from reference TRBV29-1 and TRBJ1-1, reads SAVISQKPSRDICQRGTSLTIQCQVDSQVTMMFWYRQQPGQSLTLIATANQGSEATYESGFVIDKFPISRPNLTFSTLTVSNMSPEDSSIYLCSAALNTEAFFGQGTRLTVV.

The chain carries TRBV29-1 and TRBJ1-1; possible D gene TRBD1, 5 bases. There are 12 residues in the CDR3. V dropped 6 bases and J dropped 7 bases, with 15 bases sitting between them. Germline CDR1 is SQVTM and CDR2 is ANQGSEA. DNA of the CDR3: TGCAGCGTCCTGGGACCAGGCGGTGAAGCTTTCTTT. It codes for CSVLGPGGEAFF.

This clone showed up just once. The chain employs TRBV6-4 and TRBJ2-2, with TRBD2 matching over 13 bases. The CDR3 has 17 residues. With 6 bases clipped from V and 0 bases from J, the junction kept 4 bases outside the gene matches. CDR1 is MRHNA, CDR2 SNTAGT, per germline. Here the CDR3 reads CASSRTSGGSNTGELFF. The CDR3 region has the DNA TGTGCCAGCAGCCGGACTAGCGGGGGCTCGAACACCGGGGAGCTGTTTTTT.

This chain links TRBV19 with TRBJ1-1; D is uncertain. Germline V CDR1 and CDR2: LNHDA, SQIVND (reference sequence). Between the trimmed V and J ends, which lost 8 bases and 1 base, there was a span of 11 bases. The CDR3 covers 13 residues. The DNA for the CDR3 is TGTGCCAGTGGCGCTGTGGGGAACACTGAAGCTTTCTTT. Translating it yields CASGAVGNTEAFF. The full variable domain, completed using reference TRBV19 and TRBJ1-1, is DGGITQSPKYLFRKEGQNVTLSCEQNLNHDAMYWYRQDPGQGLRLIYYSQIVNDFQKGDIAEGYSVSREKKESFPLTVTSAQKNPTAFYLCASGAVGNTEAFFGQGTRLTVV.

The chain employs TRBV27 and TRBJ1-5; D call uncertain. The germline CDR1 and CDR2 sequences are MNHEY and SMNVEV (reference sequence). V lost 8 bases and J 7 bases, leaving 12 bases between the germline ends. The CDR3 has 12 residues. The CDR3 bases are TGTGCCAGCGCACAAGGGAGCCAGCCCCAGCATTTT. Its translation: CASAQGSQPQHF.

The rearrangement links TRBV14 to TRBJ2-7; D is uncertain. Trimming left V 0 bases short and J 8 bases short, with 11 bases between. Per the germline V gene, CDR1 is SGHDN and CDR2 is FVKESK. This CDR3 comprises 13 residues. The CDR3 DNA follows: TGTGCCAGCAGCCAAGAAGTCGGAGTCAAGCAGTACTTC. This sequence encodes CASSQEVGVKQYF.

The V gene is TRBV2, the J gene TRBJ1-1; D not resolved. The length of the CDR3 is 12 residues. Trimming pared 4 bases from V and 3 bases from J, leaving 6 bases between. Germline assignment: CDR1 SNHLY and CDR2 FYNNEI. The CDR3 sequence: CASSAADTEAFF. The CDR3 DNA reads TGTGCCAGCAGTGCTGCCGACACTGAAGCTTTCTTT.

The V and J genes are TRBV6-1 and TRBJ2-7, with no clear D. The CDR3 is 15 amino acids. The germline V gene encodes CDR1 MNHNS and CDR2 SASEGT. Trimming shortened V by 2 bases and J by 2 bases, and 13 bases separated the two germline ends. CDR3 loop: CASSEYGLPAYEQYF. CDR3 in DNA: TGTGCCAGCAGTGAATATGGGCTTCCAGCCTACGAGCAGTACTTC.

This chain connects TRBV7-2 to TRBJ2-7; no reliable D call. This CDR3 contains 13 residues. The germline CDR1 and CDR2 sequences are SGHTA and FQGNSA. V was shortened by 2 bases and J by 3 bases, with 8 bases between the two germline ends. CDR3 DNA: TGTGCCAGCAGCTTAAGGGTCGGCTACGAGCAGTACTTC. As protein: CASSLRVGYEQYF.

The genes are TRBV27 and TRBJ2-6, with a possible D match to TRBD1 (5 bases). CDR1 MNHEY and CDR2 SMNVEV come from the germline V gene (reference sequence). V was trimmed by 6 bases and J by 2 bases, leaving 11 bases between them. This CDR3 has 15 residues. The CDR3 bases are TGTGCCAGCAGACCTCAGGGTGCTGGGGCCAACGTCCTGACTTTC. The encoded protein is CASRPQGAGANVLTF.

The gene calls are TRBV12-5 and TRBJ1-2; 9 bases map to TRBD1. The CDR3 runs 17 residues. CDR1 LGHNT and CDR2 FRNRAP come from the germline V gene. Losses at the gene ends were 6 bases for V and 4 bases for J; bases not matched to a gene: 15. In DNA, the CDR3 is TGTGCTAGTGGCCCCGACCCCGGGACAGGGATGTTCTATGGCTACACCTTC. Its protein product is CASGPDPGTGMFYGYTF.

The chain has TRBV5-1 and TRBJ1-1; D is ambiguous. CDR1 and CDR2 (germline): SGHRS, YFSETQ. V gave up 0 bases and J gave up 2 bases, with 8 bases separating them. The CDR3 length is 14 residues. The CDR3 sequence: CASSLAGANTEAFF. The CDR3 coding sequence is TGCGCCAGCAGCTTGGCCGGAGCTAACACTGAAGCTTTCTTT.

The chain recombines TRBV5-4 with TRBJ2-5; 7 bases match TRBD2. Looked up from germline, CDR1 is SGHNT and CDR2 is YYREEE (reference sequence). The V and J ends lost 4 bases and 4 bases, in that order; junction bases with no gene match: 4. The CDR3 runs 13 residues. This CDR3 is CASSRDYGETQYF. The CDR3 DNA follows: TGTGCCAGCAGCCGGGACTACGGAGAGACCCAGTACTTC.

The V call is TRBV19, the J call TRBJ2-7; 8 nucleotides line up with TRBD1. The CDR3 covers 13 residues. Germline loops: CDR1 LNHDA, CDR2 SQIVND (reference sequence). The V gene end was trimmed by 5 bases and the J gene end by 4 bases; junction bases not matched to a gene: 4. The CDR3 DNA is TGTGCCAGTAGTCGCCAGGGGGCTTACGAGCAGTACTTC. It yields the protein CASSRQGAYEQYF.

The genes are TRBV19 and TRBJ1-2; TRBD1 aligns across 12 bases. The CDR3 runs to 16 residues. Germline V lookup: CDR1 LNHDA, CDR2 SQIVND (reference sequence). V was clipped by 7 bases and J by 8 bases; unmatched bases: 14. In DNA, the CDR3 is TGTGCCAGTACCGAGTTCACCGGGACAGGGGGCAGGGGCTACACCTTC. This encodes CASTEFTGTGGRGYTF.

The CDR3, as DNA: TGTGCCAGTACCCATGGGGAGGGCTCCTACGAGCAGTACTTC. This gives the protein CASTHGEGSYEQYF. V gene TRBV19 combines with J gene TRBJ2-7; 7 nucleotides line up with TRBD2. The CDR3 is 14 residues long. Germline values: CDR1 LNHDA, CDR2 SQIVND (reference sequence). The V and J ends lost 7 bases and 0 bases, in that order; junction bases with no gene match: 6.

V and J are TRBV5-1 and TRBJ2-4; no reliable D call. With 0 bases removed from V and 3 bases from J, the gap between germline ends came to 10 bases. The CDR3 runs to 15 residues. Germline V gene lookup returns CDR1 SGHRS and CDR2 YFSETQ. CDR3 in DNA: TGCGCCAGCAGCTTGGGTGGCATACACAAAAACATTCAGTACTTC. It translates to CASSLGGIHKNIQYF.

This clone was picked up a small number of times. The chain couples TRBV6-4 to TRBJ2-3, with 8 bases that match TRBD2. V shed 3 bases, J shed 1 base, and the junction held 0 bases outside the gene matches. Germline lookup yields CDR1 MRHNA and CDR2 SNTAGT. The CDR3 is 14 amino acids. This chain's CDR3 is CASSERGGTDTQYF. CDR3 DNA sequence: TGTGCCAGCAGTGAGCGGGGGGGCACAGATACGCAGTATTTT.

This clone was seen a few times. This sequence joins TRBV10-3 and TRBJ2-7; the D gene is possibly TRBD2 (5 bases). Trimming removed 2 bases from V and 7 bases from J, with 15 bases in between. The CDR3 runs 14 residues. Germline values: CDR1 ENHRY, CDR2 SYGVKD. CDR3 sequence: CAISENSAPGEQYF. As DNA, the CDR3 is TGTGCCATCAGTGAGAACTCCGCCCCGGGGGAGCAGTACTTC.

This sequence joins TRBV7-9 and TRBJ2-3; 7 nucleotides line up with TRBD1. V shed 5 bases and J 2 bases; nucleotides not matched to a gene: 10. Germline CDR1 and CDR2: SEHNR and FQNEAQ (reference sequence). CDR3 length equals 16 residues. CDR3: CASSEFRDRVTDTQYF. The CDR3 DNA sequence: TGTGCCAGCAGCGAATTCCGGGACAGAGTCACAGATACGCAGTATTTT. The full variable domain, with the rest looked up from reference TRBV7-9 and TRBJ2-3, is DTGVSQNPRHKITKRGQNVTFRCDPISEHNRLYWYRQTLGQGPEFLTYFQNEAQLEKSRLLSDRFSAERPKGSFSTLEIQRTEQGDSAMYLCASSEFRDRVTDTQYFGPGTRLTVL.

The J gene is TRBJ1-6, the V gene TRBV7-2; D remains ambiguous. Germline V gene sequence: CDR1 SGHTA, CDR2 FQGNSA. The CDR3 is made up of 17 amino acids. Trimming took 1 base from V and 5 from J, leaving 15 bases between them. CDR3 region: CASSLVGPLRDNSPLHF. In nucleotides, the CDR3 is TGTGCCAGCAGCTTAGTTGGTCCCCTTCGGGATAATTCACCCCTCCACTTT.

DNA of the CDR3: TGTGCCAGCAGGGCCACAGGAGAATATGGCTACACCTTC. Its translation: CASRATGEYGYTF. The gene calls are TRBV27 and TRBJ1-2; weak D call: TRBD1 (5 bases). Per the germline V gene, CDR1 is MNHEY and CDR2 is SMNVEV (reference sequence). Trimming left V 6 bases short and J 5 bases short, with 13 bases between. This CDR3 spans 13 amino acids.